Only one count was recorded for the clone carrying this T cell receptor (beta chain). No antigen is known for it. The authors carried out high-throughput sequencing of TCR beta. They applied it to CD8+ and CD4+ T cells obtained from blood. This specimen belongs to a study of CD8 T cells in Susac syndrome. Study information: Treatment at blood withdrawal was none, corticosteroids, or intravenous immunoglobulin alone in Susac syndrome patients. Study results and caveats: When the CD4+ T cell repertoires of patients with Susac syndrome were examined, they did not show any clonal expansion.

0.5 to 1 ug RNA was reverse transcribed with random hexamers. Using its own MiXCR run on the immunoSEQ multiplex PCR reads, TCRdb lists one record per CDR3 protein. The sample has 150,000 or so distinct CDR3 sequences; 95% are singletons. Germline CDR1 is DFQATT and CDR2 is SNEGSKA (reference sequence). Trimming left V 0 bases short and J 5 bases short, with 10 bases between. This CDR3 contains 13 residues. The specimen was CD4+ T cells from PBMCs. The chain couples TRBV20-1 to TRBJ2-5; no definite D call. The source of this sequence is a human donor with Susac syndrome. The CDR3 region is CSARDAQRETQYF. CDR3 nucleotides: TGCAGTGCTAGAGATGCCCAACGGGAGACCCAGTACTTC.